This entry lists 11 T cell receptor beta chains sequenced from one sample in a study of early T cells in non-severe SARS-CoV-2 infection. A single record per CDR3 protein comes from TCRdb applying MiXCR to the 5' RACE reads. This sample has around 81,000 distinct CDR3 sequences, with 14% found just once. Input material: whole blood. The receptors here all came from an adult who was a healthcare worker with PCR-confirmed SARS-CoV-2 infection or an uninfected control (not recorded which).

This clonotype was detected many times. The chain is built from TRBV5-1 and TRBJ1-1, with no clear D. Trimming cost V 0 bases and J 2 bases, with 8 bases left between them. The CDR3 spans 14 residues. In germline, CDR1 is SGHRS, CDR2 YFSETQ. The CDR3 DNA reads TGCGCCAGCAGCTTGGCCCCGGTAAACACTGAAGCTTTCTTT. This translates into CASSLAPVNTEAFF.

This clonotype was seen more than once but under ten times. This chain links TRBV21-1 with TRBJ1-1. TRBV21-1 is given as a pseudogene. The CDR3 totals 16 residues. The CDR3 region is CASSMVAGRRWTEAFF. The CDR3 DNA is TGTGCCAGCAGCATGGTAGCGGGGAGGCGCTGGACTGAAGCTTTCTTT.

The chain is built from TRBV6-6 and TRBJ2-3; a possible D gene is TRBD2 (5 bases). The germline V and J ends were trimmed by 0 bases and 4 bases, with 11 bases remaining between them. The CDR3 runs 15 residues. Germline V lookup: CDR1 MNHNY, CDR2 SVGAGI (reference sequence). In nucleotides, the CDR3 is TGTGCCAGCAGTTACTCGGGGAGCGCAGCAGATACGCAGTATTTT. As protein: CASSYSGSAADTQYF.

This chain links TRBV6-6 with TRBJ1-6; D perhaps matches TRBD1 (5 bases). This CDR3 contains 15 residues. Germline V gene lookup returns CDR1 MNHNY and CDR2 SVGAGI (reference sequence). Trimming pared 5 bases from V and 8 bases from J, leaving 16 bases between. DNA of the CDR3: TGTGCCAGCAGTAAAGGGGCTTTTGGGGATTCACCCCTCCACTTT. Residues: CASSKGAFGDSPLHF.

The chain is built from TRBV24-1 and TRBJ2-2; 7 bases are shared with TRBD1. The length of the CDR3 is 15 residues. The J segment lost 7 bases and the V segment lost 3 bases, leaving 7 bases of the junction unmatched. Germline V CDR1 and CDR2: KGHDR, SFDVKD. This CDR3 is CATSDPLTGSGELFF. Here the CDR3 DNA reads TGTGCCACCAGTGATCCCCTGACAGGGAGCGGGGAGCTGTTTTTT.

The chain links TRBV11-2 to TRBJ1-1; unclear D gene. The CDR3 contains 13 residues. Germline CDR1 reads SGHAT; CDR2 reads FQNNGV. The V end lost 1 base, the J end lost 10 bases, and 13 bases lay between the germline ends. The CDR3 region has the DNA TGTGCCAGCAGCTTAGCCGGGGAAAAAACAGCTTTCTTT. Amino acid sequence: CASSLAGEKTAFF.

This chain connects TRBV6-5 to TRBJ2-4, with a tentative D call TRBD1 (6 bases). This CDR3 contains 15 residues. V gave up 0 bases and J gave up 6 bases, with 12 bases separating them. The germline V gene encodes CDR1 MNHEY and CDR2 SVGAGI. In nucleotides, the CDR3 is TGTGCCAGCAGTTACTCTCTCCAGGGGCTAAACATTCAGTACTTC. Protein: CASSYSLQGLNIQYF.

This clonotype was observed a few times. The chain recombines TRBV27 with TRBJ1-2, with TRBD1 identical over 9 bases. Germline CDR1 is MNHEY and CDR2 is SMNVEV (reference sequence). The CDR3 is 15 residues long. V lost 4 bases, J lost 5 bases, and 8 bases stayed unmatched. DNA of the CDR3: TGTGCCAGCAGTTCCGCGGGACAGGGTCTTTATGGCTACACCTTC. It encodes CASSSAGQGLYGYTF.

The sample holds many counts of this clonotype. The chain has TRBV20-1 and TRBJ2-5, with D uncertain. This CDR3 is 11 amino acids long. Germline CDR1 and CDR2: DFQATT and SNEGSKA (reference sequence). Trimming removed 3 bases at V and 5 bases at J, with 7 bases between. The CDR3 here is CSARYIETQYF. For the CDR3, the DNA is TGCAGTGCTAGGTATATCGAGACCCAGTACTTC.

This clonotype was seen a handful of times. The chain carries TRBV21-1 and TRBJ1-2; the table's D gene call, TRBD1, was not cross checked with the DNA. TRBV21-1 is noted as a pseudogene. The CDR3 is made up of 19 amino acids. CDR3 nucleotides: TGTGCCAGCAGCAAAGCTCCGGGACAGGGGGCATCCTACTACTATGGCTACACCTTC. Encoded protein: CASSKAPGQGASYYYGYTF.

The chain couples TRBV27 to TRBJ2-3, with TRBD1 matching over 9 bases. This CDR3 region has 16 residues. V lost 10 bases to trimming and J lost 0 bases; unmatched junction nucleotides: 11. CDR1 MNHEY and CDR2 SMNVEV come from the germline V gene (reference sequence). CDR3 sequence reads: CATAGRQGGSTDTQYF. DNA of the CDR3: TGTGCCACCGCGGGGAGACAGGGGGGTAGCACAGATACGCAGTATTTT.